This T cell receptor (beta chain) was found in a study of T-cell memory formation after mild COVID-19. Study at large: The two donors had largely donor-specific TCR clusters.

TCRdb re-called the 5' RACE reads with MiXCR, one entry per CDR3 protein. The data hold under 450,000 distinct CDR3 sequences, with roughly 19% observed a single time. This clonotype was sampled from a man between 18 and 35 years old who had mild COVID-19 (a few samples of this study predate the infection). Cell type and time point are not known. The specimen was PBMCs or a T cell subset sorted from them (not recorded which).

Written as DNA, the CDR3 is TGTGCCAGCAGTTACAGACAGGGTGGAACTGGCTACACCTTC. This gives the protein CASSYRQGGTGYTF. This chain connects TRBV6-2 or TRBV6-3 to TRBJ1-2; 7 bases align to TRBD1. CDR1 is MNHEY and CDR2 is SVGEGT in the germline V gene. The ends lost 2 bases at V and 7 bases at J; junction bases unmatched: 7. CDR3 length equals 14 residues.